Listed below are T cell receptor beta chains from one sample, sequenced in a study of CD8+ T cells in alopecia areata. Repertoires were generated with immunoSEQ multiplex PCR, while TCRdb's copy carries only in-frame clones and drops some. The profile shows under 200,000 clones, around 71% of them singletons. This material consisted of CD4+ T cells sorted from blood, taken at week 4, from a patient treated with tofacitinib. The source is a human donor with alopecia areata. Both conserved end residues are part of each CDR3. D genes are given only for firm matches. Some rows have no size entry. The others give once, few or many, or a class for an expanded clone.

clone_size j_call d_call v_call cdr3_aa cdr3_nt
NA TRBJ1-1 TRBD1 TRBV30 CAWSVRQGAEAFF TGTGCCTGGAGTGTACGACAGGGTGCTGAGGCTTTCTTT
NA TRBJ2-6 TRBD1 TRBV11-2 CASRPTRDSLANVLTF TGTGCCAGCAGACCGACTCGGGACAGCTTGGCCAACGTCCTGACTTTC
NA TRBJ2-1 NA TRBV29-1 CSVEDHRGATYNEQFF TGCAGCGTTGAAGATCATCGGGGGGCCACCTACAATGAGCAGTTCTTC
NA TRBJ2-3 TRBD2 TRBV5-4 CASSSQGLYTDTQYF TGTGCCAGCAGCTCGCAGGGACTATACACAGATACGCAGTATTTT
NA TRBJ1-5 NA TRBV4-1 CASSQGPGHRNQPQHF TGCGCCAGCAGCCAAGGACCGGGACATCGCAATCAGCCCCAGCATTTT
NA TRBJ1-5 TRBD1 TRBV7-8 CASSFAGGAGNQPQHF TGTGCCAGCAGCTTTGCAGGGGGCGCCGGCAATCAGCCCCAGCATTTT
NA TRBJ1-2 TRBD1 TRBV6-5 CASSMDRGNYGYTF TGTGCCAGCAGTATGGACAGGGGGAACTATGGCTACACCTTC
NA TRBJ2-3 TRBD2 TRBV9 CASSVVGTSGPVGTDTQYF TGTGCCAGCAGCGTAGTCGGGACTAGCGGGCCCGTGGGCACAGATACGCAGTATTTT
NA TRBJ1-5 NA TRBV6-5 CASRGGTERPQHF TGTGCCAGCAGAGGGGGAACTGAGCGGCCCCAGCATTTT
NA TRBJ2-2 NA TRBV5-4 CASSFKANTGELFF TGTGCCAGCAGCTTTAAGGCAAACACCGGGGAGCTGTTTTTT
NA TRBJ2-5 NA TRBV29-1 CSVVEGTETQYF TGCAGCGTTGTTGAGGGGACAGAGACCCAGTACTTC
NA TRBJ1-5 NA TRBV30 CAWSSGYNQPQHF TGTGCCTGGAGTTCAGGGTACAATCAGCCCCAGCATTTT
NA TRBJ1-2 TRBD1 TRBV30 CAWRGGGESIDYGYTF TGTGCCTGGAGGGGAGGGGGCGAGAGTATCGACTATGGCTACACCTTC
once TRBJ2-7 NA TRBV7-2 CASSLLGARYEQYF TGTGCCAGCAGCTTACTGGGGGCGCGTTACGAGCAGTACTTC
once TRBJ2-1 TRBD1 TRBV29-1 CSASGTGSPLSYNEQFF TGCAGCGCATCCGGGACAGGGTCCCCCCTCTCCTACAATGAGCAGTTCTTC
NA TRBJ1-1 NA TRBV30 CAWNPRGRRDTEAFF TGTGCCTGGAACCCCAGGGGCCGCCGTGACACTGAAGCTTTCTTT
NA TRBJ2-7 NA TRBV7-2 CASSLRAGESIEQYF TGTGCCAGCAGCTTACGGGCAGGAGAGTCGATCGAGCAGTACTTC
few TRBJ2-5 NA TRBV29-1 CSVEDAPQRGEWETQYF TGCAGCGTTGAAGATGCTCCTCAAAGGGGGGAATGGGAGACCCAGTACTTC
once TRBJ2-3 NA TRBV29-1 CSVEDRPDTQYF TGCAGCGTTGAAGACCGTCCAGATACGCAGTATTTT
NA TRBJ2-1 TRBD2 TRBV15 CASAGGQFNEQFF TGTGCCTCCGCGGGGGGGCAATTCAATGAGCAGTTCTTC
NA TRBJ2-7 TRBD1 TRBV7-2 CASSFVTGSSYEQYF TGTGCCAGCAGCTTCGTGACAGGGAGCTCCTACGAGCAGTACTTC
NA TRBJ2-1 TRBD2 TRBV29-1 CSAERGGGNEQFF TGCAGCGCCGAGCGGGGGGGAGGGAATGAGCAGTTCTTC
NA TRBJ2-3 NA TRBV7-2 CASSQTGDTQYF TGTGCCAGCAGCCAAACAGGGGATACGCAGTATTTT
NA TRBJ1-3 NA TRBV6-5 CASSYSWGGNTIYF TGTGCCAGCAGTTACTCCTGGGGAGGAAACACCATATATTTT
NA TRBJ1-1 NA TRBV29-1 CSVILIPNTEAFF TGCAGCGTCATTCTGATACCGAACACTGAAGCTTTCTTT
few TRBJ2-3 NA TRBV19 CASSTLRESTDTQYF TGTGCCAGTAGTACCCTGCGGGAAAGCACAGATACGCAATATTTT
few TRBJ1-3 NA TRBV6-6 CASRDTGNTIYF TGTGCCAGCAGGGATACTGGAAACACCATATATTTT
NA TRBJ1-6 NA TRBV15 CATSRDRPRNSPLHF TGTGCCACCAGCAGAGATAGGCCGAGGAATTCACCCCTCCACTTT
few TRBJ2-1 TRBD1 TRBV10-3 CATGTAYNEQFF TGTGCCACCGGGACAGCCTACAATGAGCAGTTCTTC
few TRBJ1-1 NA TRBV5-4 CASSPQGGFEAFF TGTGCCAGCAGCCCCCAGGGAGGGTTTGAAGCTTTCTTT
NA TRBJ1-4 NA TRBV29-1 CSVEDRVGEKLFF TGCAGCGTTGAGGATAGGGTTGGGGAAAAACTGTTTTTT
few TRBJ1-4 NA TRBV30 CAWSSREKLFF TGTGCCTGGAGTTCACGGGAAAAACTGTTTTTT
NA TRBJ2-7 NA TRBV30 CAWSVQSYEQYF TGTGCCTGGAGTGTACAATCCTACGAGCAGTACTTC
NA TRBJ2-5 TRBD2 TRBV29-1 CSVVPSGGRETQYF TGCAGCGTGGTTCCTAGCGGGGGTCGGGAGACCCAGTACTTC
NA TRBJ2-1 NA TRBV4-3 CASSQESARTYNEQFF TGCGCCAGCAGCCAAGAATCTGCAAGGACCTACAATGAGCAGTTCTTC
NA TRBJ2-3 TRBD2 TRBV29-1 CSVGVGRVADTQYF TGCAGCGTTGGAGTGGGGAGGGTTGCAGATACGCAGTATTTT
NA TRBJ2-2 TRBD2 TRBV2 CASRGTSGVGELFF TGTGCCAGCAGGGGGACTAGCGGGGTCGGGGAGCTGTTTTTT
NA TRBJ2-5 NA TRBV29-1 CSVWTTYQETQYF TGCAGCGTGTGGACCACGTACCAAGAGACCCAGTACTTC
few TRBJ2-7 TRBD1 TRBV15 CATSSTRTGRYEQYF TGTGCCACCAGCAGCACTAGGACAGGGCGTTACGAGCAGTACTTC
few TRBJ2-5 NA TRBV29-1 CSVGHRDPSNF TGCAGCGTTGGCCACCGGGATCCCTCGAACTTC
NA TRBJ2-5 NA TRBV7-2 CASSLRVPETQYF TGTGCCAGCAGCTTAAGGGTACCAGAGACCCAGTACTTC
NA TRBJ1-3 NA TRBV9 CASSVAGSGNTIYF TGTGCCAGCAGCGTAGCCGGGTCCGGAAACACCATATATTTT
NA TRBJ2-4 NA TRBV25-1 CASSVAGNAKNIQYF TGTGCCAGCAGTGTCGCGGGGAACGCCAAAAACATTCAGTACTTC
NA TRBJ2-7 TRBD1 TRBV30 CASTGQKSSYEQYF TGTGCCTCAACGGGACAGAAGAGCTCCTACGAGCAGTACTTC
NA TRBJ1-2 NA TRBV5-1 CASSLERPYGYTF TGCGCCAGCAGCTTGGAAAGGCCCTATGGCTACACCTTC
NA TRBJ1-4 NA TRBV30 CAWSGIVGANEKLFF TGTGCCTGGAGTGGTATTGTGGGGGCTAATGAAAAACTGTTTTTT
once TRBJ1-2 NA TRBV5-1 CASSSTGANYGYTF TGCGCCAGCAGCTCCACGGGGGCTAACTATGGCTACACCTTC
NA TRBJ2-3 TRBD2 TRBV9 CASSPLSGNTDTQYF TGTGCCAGCAGCCCGCTTAGCGGGAATACAGATACGCAGTATTTT
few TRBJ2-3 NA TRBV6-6 CASSYAYTDTQYF TGTGCCAGCAGTTACGCTTACACAGATACGCAGTATTTT
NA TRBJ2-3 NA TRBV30 CACRRQGGTDTQYF TGTGCCTGTAGGCGACAAGGGGGCACAGATACGCAGTATTTT
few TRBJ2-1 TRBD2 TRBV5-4 CASSSGTSSSNEQFF TGTGCCAGCAGCTCCGGGACTAGCTCGTCCAATGAGCAGTTCTTC
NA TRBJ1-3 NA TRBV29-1 CSVLVGGAENTIYF TGCAGCGTTCTGGTTGGCGGTGCAGAGAACACCATATATTTT
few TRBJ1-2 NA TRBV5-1 CASSSGTAGQLPYGYTF TGCGCCAGCAGCTCAGGGACGGCTGGACAATTACCCTATGGCTACACCTTC
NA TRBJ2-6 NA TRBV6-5 CASSYNGWSGANVLTF TGTGCCAGCAGTTATAATGGGTGGTCTGGGGCCAACGTCCTGACTTTC
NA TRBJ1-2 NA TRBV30 CASPHRTYGYTF TGTGCCTCCCCCCACAGGACTTATGGCTACACCTTC
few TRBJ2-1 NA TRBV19 CASSIGHGDEQFF TGTGCCAGTAGTATAGGGCATGGGGATGAGCAGTTCTTC
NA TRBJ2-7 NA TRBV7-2 CASSLVPSYEQYF TGTGCCAGCAGCTTAGTTCCCTCCTACGAGCAGTACTTC
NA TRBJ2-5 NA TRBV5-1 CASSPHQETQYF TGCGCCAGCAGCCCCCACCAAGAGACCCAGTACTTC
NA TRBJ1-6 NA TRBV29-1 CSVAQGTDSPLHF TGCAGCGTTGCCCAGGGGACGGATTCACCCCTCCACTTT